This T cell receptor (beta chain) was obtained from a study of patients and donors after allogeneic stem cell transplantation. One entry per CDR3 protein results from TCRdb running MiXCR on the RT-PCR reads. In the table there are over 200,000 distinct CDR3 sequences, 35% to 45% of which are singletons. The receptor was derived from a human donor who was either an allogeneic HSCT recipient or a stem cell or donor lymphocyte infusion donor (not recorded which). It is not recorded whose cells these are; they may come from a transplant donor. Sample: blood, either unsorted or a sorted T cell fraction (not recorded which).

CDR3 DNA sequence: TGTGCCAGCAGCACCCCCTCGGAGGCTGGAGAGACCCAGTACTTC. Protein sequence: CASSTPSEAGETQYF. The rearrangement links TRBV28 to TRBJ2-5; the D gene is possibly TRBD2 (5 bases). Looked up from germline, CDR1 is MDHEN and CDR2 is SYDVKM. The CDR3 runs to 15 residues. Trimming pared 6 bases from V and 4 bases from J, leaving 18 bases between.